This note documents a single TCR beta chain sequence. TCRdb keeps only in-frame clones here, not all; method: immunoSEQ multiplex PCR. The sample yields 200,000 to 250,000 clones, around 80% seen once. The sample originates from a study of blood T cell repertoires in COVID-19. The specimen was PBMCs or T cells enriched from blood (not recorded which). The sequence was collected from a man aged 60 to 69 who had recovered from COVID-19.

The CDR3 is CASSLAGSTSGNTIYF. CDR3 nucleotides: TGTGCCAGCAGCTTGGCAGGTTCCACATCTGGAAACACCATATATTTT. V is TRBV5-6 and J is TRBJ1-3; no clear D gene. Germline CDR1 reads SGHDT; CDR2 reads YYEEEE. The CDR3 has 16 residues. Trimming cost V 0 bases and J 1 base, with 11 bases left between them.